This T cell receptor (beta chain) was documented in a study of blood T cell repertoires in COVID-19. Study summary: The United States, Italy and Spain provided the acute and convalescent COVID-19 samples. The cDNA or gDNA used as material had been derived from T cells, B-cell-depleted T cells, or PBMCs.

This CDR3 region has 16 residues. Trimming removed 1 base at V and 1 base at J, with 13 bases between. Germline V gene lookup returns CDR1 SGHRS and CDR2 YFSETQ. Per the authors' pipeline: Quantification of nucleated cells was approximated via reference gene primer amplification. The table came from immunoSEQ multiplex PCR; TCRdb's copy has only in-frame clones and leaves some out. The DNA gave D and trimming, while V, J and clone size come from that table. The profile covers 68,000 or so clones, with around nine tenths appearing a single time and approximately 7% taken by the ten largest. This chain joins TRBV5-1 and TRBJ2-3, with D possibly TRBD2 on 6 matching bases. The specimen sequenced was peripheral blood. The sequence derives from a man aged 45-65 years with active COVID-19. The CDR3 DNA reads TGCGCCAGCAGCTTGAGGGGACTCCATGGCACAGATACGCAGTATTTT. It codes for CASSLRGLHGTDTQYF.